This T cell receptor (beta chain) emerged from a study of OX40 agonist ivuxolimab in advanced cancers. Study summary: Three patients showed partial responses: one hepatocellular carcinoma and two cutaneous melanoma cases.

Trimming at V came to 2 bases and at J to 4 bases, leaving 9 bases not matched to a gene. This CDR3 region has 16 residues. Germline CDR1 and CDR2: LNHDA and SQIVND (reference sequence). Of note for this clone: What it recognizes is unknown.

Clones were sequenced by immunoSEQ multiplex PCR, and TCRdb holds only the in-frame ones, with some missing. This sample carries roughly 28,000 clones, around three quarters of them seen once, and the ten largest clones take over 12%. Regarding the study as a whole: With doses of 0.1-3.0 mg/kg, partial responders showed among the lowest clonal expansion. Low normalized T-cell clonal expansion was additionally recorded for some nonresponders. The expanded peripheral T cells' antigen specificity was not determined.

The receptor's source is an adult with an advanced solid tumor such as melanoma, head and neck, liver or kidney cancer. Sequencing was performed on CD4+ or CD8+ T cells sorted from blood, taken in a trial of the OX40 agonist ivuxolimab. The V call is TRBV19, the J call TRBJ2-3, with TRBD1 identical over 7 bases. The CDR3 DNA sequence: TGTGCCAGTAGTATATCCCCGACAGGGACCCCAGATACGCAGTATTTT. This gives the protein CASSISPTGTPDTQYF.